These 17 T cell receptor beta chains were all obtained from the same sample, sequenced in a study of response to subunit inactivated influenza vaccine. TCRdb fed the RT-PCR reads into MiXCR, producing one record per CDR3 protein. The repertoire holds about 190,000 distinct CDR3 sequences, 14% seen once, with roughly 26% in the top ten. Here the sequenced sample was CD8+ T cells sorted from PBMCs, taken 4 to 6 days after vaccination. Receptors originate from a man aged 50-59 years who received an inactivated influenza vaccine.

This clonotype was seen a few times. The chain carries TRBV5-1 and TRBJ1-5; tentatively, D is TRBD1 (5 bases). Trimming pared 0 bases from V and 4 bases from J, leaving 8 bases between. The germline CDR1 and CDR2 sequences are SGHRS and YFSETQ. The CDR3 totals 14 residues. CDR3 in DNA: TGCGCCAGCAGCTTGGCCGGGGGGAATCAGCCCCAGCATTTT. Protein: CASSLAGGNQPQHF.

This clonotype appeared a few times. The genes are TRBV12-3 or TRBV12-4 and TRBJ2-1, with 8 nucleotides matching TRBD2. The junction had 19 bases not matched to a gene; V was cut back by 2 bases and J by 4 bases. The CDR3 loop spans 20 amino acids. CDR3: CASSLPGRASGWGIYNEQFF. The CDR3 nucleotides read TGTGCCAGCAGTTTACCAGGCCGAGCTAGCGGGTGGGGTATTTACAATGAGCAGTTCTTC.

The table lists this clonotype with many counts. This chain joins TRBV2 and TRBJ2-5, with 9 bases identical to TRBD1. The germline gives CDR1 SNHLY, CDR2 FYNNEI. V shed 6 bases and J 2 bases; nucleotides not matched to a gene: 4. This CDR3 contains 14 residues. This CDR3 is CASREGQGQETQYF. Here the CDR3 DNA reads TGTGCCAGCAGAGAGGGACAGGGTCAAGAGACCCAGTACTTC. The full variable domain, with the rest looked up from reference TRBV2 and TRBJ2-5, is EPEVTQTPSHQVTQMGQEVILRCVPISNHLYFYWYRQILGQKVEFLVSFYNNEISEKSEIFDDQFSVERPDGSNFTLKIRSTKLEDSAMYFCASREGQGQETQYFGPGTRLLVL.

This clonotype was seen many times. CDR3 in amino acids: CASSFGDFPPDTQYF. CDR3 nucleotides: TGTGCCAGCAGTTTTGGGGACTTTCCCCCAGATACGCAGTATTTT. The gene calls are TRBV27 and TRBJ2-3; tentatively, D is TRBD2 (6 bases). Germline V gene lookup returns CDR1 MNHEY and CDR2 SMNVEV (reference sequence). This CDR3 is 15 amino acids long. Trimming pared 3 bases from V and 4 bases from J, leaving 14 bases between.

This clonotype was seen only a few times. The chain joins TRBV6-1 to TRBJ2-5; 10 bases are a match to TRBD2. CDR1 is MNHNS and CDR2 is SASEGT in the germline V gene. The J segment lost 0 bases and the V segment lost 6 bases, leaving 4 bases of the junction unmatched. The CDR3 totals 15 residues. In nucleotides, the CDR3 is TGTGCCAGCAGCAGGACTAGCGGATACCAAGAGACCCAGTACTTC. Amino acids: CASSRTSGYQETQYF.

This clonotype was detected a few times. This chain links TRBV11-2 with TRBJ2-1, with 8 bases identical to TRBD1. CDR1 SGHAT and CDR2 FQNNGV come from the germline V gene. The CDR3 loop spans 17 amino acids. The V segment lost 5 bases and the J segment 5 bases; nucleotides outside the gene matches: 14. The CDR3 reads CASSTGQGAHPNNEQFF. CDR3 DNA sequence: TGTGCCAGCAGCACCGGACAGGGCGCTCACCCAAACAATGAGCAGTTCTTC. Variable domain in full (rest from reference TRBV11-2 and TRBJ2-1): EAGVAQSPRYKIIEKRQSVAFWCNPISGHATLYWYQQILGQGPKLLIQFQNNGVVDDSQLPKDRFSAERLKGVDSTLKIQPAKLEDSAVYLCASSTGQGAHPNNEQFFGPGTRLTVL.

A single count supports this clonotype. The chain joins TRBV7-6 to TRBJ2-1; weak D call: TRBD2 (5 bases). Germline values: CDR1 SGHVS, CDR2 FNYEAQ. Trimming left V 4 bases short and J 2 bases short, with 15 bases between. The CDR3 extends over 16 amino acids. CDR3: CASSSSAGGPYNEQFF. In DNA, the CDR3 is TGTGCCAGCAGCTCCTCCGCGGGCGGACCCTACAATGAGCAGTTCTTC.

This clonotype showed up just a few times. J is TRBJ1-5 and V is TRBV3-1; tentative D call: TRBD1 (6 bases). The V gene lost 2 bases and the J gene lost 6 bases, with 14 bases spanning the gap. Germline V gene lookup returns CDR1 LGHDT and CDR2 YNNKEL (reference sequence). The CDR3 loop spans 15 amino acids. The CDR3 sequence is CASSQQGQGSQPQHF. CDR3 sequence (DNA): TGTGCCAGCAGCCAACAAGGGCAGGGGAGTCAGCCCCAGCATTTT.

The chain is built from TRBV6-1 and TRBJ2-3, with D possibly called TRBD1 or TRBD2 (6 bases each). Germline CDR1 MNHNS, CDR2 SASEGT. This CDR3 is 15 amino acids long. V was trimmed by 7 bases and J by 5 bases, leaving 19 bases between them. The CDR3 here is CASNDRRGKGDTQYF. Here the CDR3 DNA reads TGTGCCAGCAATGATCGGAGGGGGAAGGGAGATACGCAGTATTTT.

This clonotype was detected only once. The chain employs TRBV9 and TRBJ2-7, with 8 bases matching TRBD1. This CDR3 region has 14 residues. V shed 3 bases and J 3 bases; nucleotides not matched to a gene: 5. Germline CDR1 and CDR2: SGDLS and YYNGEE. The CDR3 region has the DNA TGTGCCAGCAGCGAATCGGACAGGGACTACGAGCAGTACTTC. Its translation is CASSESDRDYEQYF.

This clonotype was observed many times. The chain carries TRBV15 and TRBJ2-2; the D gene is possibly TRBD1 (5 bases). V was cut by 7 bases and J by 1 base, with 7 bases left in between. The germline V gene has CDR1 LNHNV and CDR2 YYDKDF (reference sequence). The CDR3 contains 13 residues. The CDR3 region is CATTTGNTGELFF. The CDR3 region has the DNA TGTGCCACCACCACAGGGAACACCGGGGAGCTGTTTTTT.

In its sample, this clonotype was seen a few times. The chain carries TRBV20-1 and TRBJ2-1; 13 bases agree with TRBD2. V was clipped by 3 bases and J by 5 bases; unmatched bases: 7. CDR3 length equals 16 residues. The germline V gene encodes CDR1 DFQATT and CDR2 SNEGSKA (reference sequence). DNA for the CDR3: TGCAGTGCTAGGGATATCACTAGCGGGAGGGACAATGAGCAGTTCTTC. It codes for CSARDITSGRDNEQFF.

The sample holds many counts of this clonotype. This chain uses TRBV4-3 with TRBJ1-4; no definite D call. CDR3 length: 15 amino acids. V gave up 1 base and J gave up 7 bases, with 13 bases separating them. Germline CDR1 LGHNA, CDR2 YSLEER. The CDR3 coding sequence is TGCGCCAGCAGCCAAGCGTCCCGATCAGGTGAAAAACTGTTTTTT. It specifies CASSQASRSGEKLFF.

The genes are TRBV3-1 and TRBJ2-7; TRBD2 aligns across 8 bases. The CDR3 totals 16 residues. After removal of 4 bases from V and 2 bases from J, the junction contained 10 bases not matched to a gene. Germline CDR1 LGHDT, CDR2 YNNKEL (reference sequence). Here the CDR3 reads CASSRGISGTTYEQYF. The CDR3 nucleotides read TGTGCCAGCAGCCGTGGAATTAGCGGGACGACCTACGAGCAGTACTTC.

By sample share, this clonotype is medium-sized (0.01 to 0.1%). This chain uses TRBV12-3 or TRBV12-4 with TRBJ2-1, with TRBD2 identical over 8 bases. The CDR3 has 19 residues. The CDR3 region is CTCSFGPVGGRIPYNEQFF. CDR3 nucleotides: TGTACCTGCAGTTTCGGGCCTGTCGGCGGGAGGATACCCTACAATGAGCAGTTCTTC.

The V gene is TRBV4-2, the J gene TRBJ2-7; 7 nucleotides match TRBD1. V lost 5 bases to trimming and J lost 6 bases; unmatched junction nucleotides: 16. CDR1 and CDR2 (germline): LGHNA, YNFKEQ. CDR3 length: 16 amino acids. CDR3 sequence: CASSLAGTAFNGEQYF. The CDR3 nucleotides read TGTGCCAGCAGCTTAGCCGGGACAGCCTTCAACGGCGAGCAGTACTTC.

This clonotype was recorded a few times. The rearrangement uses TRBV12-5 and TRBJ2-2, with 7 bases identical to TRBD2. From germline, CDR1 is LGHNT and CDR2 FRNRAP. The CDR3 sequence is 16 residues long. Losses at the gene ends were 0 bases for V and 5 bases for J; bases not matched to a gene: 6. The CDR3: CASGLVLRGRTGELFF. CDR3 nucleotides: TGTGCTAGTGGTTTGGTCCTGCGGGGGAGGACCGGGGAGCTGTTTTTT.